This T cell receptor beta chain was identified in a study of blood T cell repertoires in COVID-19. Living in 25 or so US areas, the participants were between 18 and 89 years of age. Clinical history reported by participants formed the basis on which cohorts were assigned. Authors' processing steps: How many nucleated cells were present was estimated from reference gene primer amplification. Here immunoSEQ multiplex PCR was the method, and the copy in TCRdb shows in-frame clones only, minus some. The V and J calls and the clone size are those of that table, but D and trimming were determined from the DNA. This table has roughly 250,000 clones, roughly 93% appearing once. This CDR3 has 15 residues. V lost 1 base and J lost 4, with 12 bases in between. Germline values: CDR1 SGHAT, CDR2 FQNNGV.

The receptor was derived from a woman in her thirties or forties with acute COVID-19. Input material: PBMCs or T cells enriched from blood (not recorded which). The chain links TRBV11-2 to TRBJ2-3; the D gene is possibly TRBD2 (6 bases). The CDR3 reads CASSLGGGWADTQYF. CDR3 DNA: TGTGCCAGCAGCTTAGGAGGAGGGTGGGCAGATACGCAGTATTTT.